Shown below are 18 T cell receptor beta chains from a single sample sequenced in a study of beta chain features in type 1 diabetes. The study reverse transcribed the entire isolated RNA, so it sequenced expressed TCRB transcripts. Only in-frame clones appear in the TCRdb table, and some are missing; sequencing was by immunoSEQ multiplex PCR. The table has hundreds of thousands of clones, roughly 15% seen once. Sequencing input: naive CD4+ T cells from blood. These receptors originate from a young man in good health.

The V gene is TRBV4-3, the J gene TRBJ1-1, with D perhaps matching TRBD1 (6 bases). Trimming took off 0 bases at V and 4 bases at J, with 12 bases between the two ends. Per the germline V gene, CDR1 is LGHNA and CDR2 is YSLEER. The CDR3 runs 15 residues. The CDR3, as DNA: TGCGCCAGCAGCCAAGATAGGAGGGGGACCACTGAAGCTTTCTTT. This translates into CASSQDRRGTTEAFF.

This clone was counted a few times. The V call is TRBV30, the J call TRBJ2-7, with D uncertain. V lost 2 bases and J lost 7, with 12 bases in between. The CDR3 totals 12 residues. The germline gives CDR1 GTSNPN, CDR2 SVGIG (reference sequence). The DNA for the CDR3 is TGTGCCTGGAGTTTAGGGTTGTGGGAGCAGTACTTC. As protein: CAWSLGLWEQYF. Drawing the rest from reference TRBV30 and TRBJ2-7, the complete variable domain is SQTIHQWPATLVQPVGSPLSLECTVEGTSNPNLYWYRQAAGRGLQLLFYSVGIGQISSEVPQNLSASRPQDRQFILSSKKLLLSDSGFYLCAWSLGLWEQYFGPGTRLTVT.

The CDR3 loop reads CASSEGTGGGQPQHF. CDR3 DNA sequence: TGCGCCAGCAGCGAAGGCACAGGGGGCGGCCAGCCCCAGCATTTT. The chain links TRBV5-1 to TRBJ1-5; TRBD1 agrees at 9 bases. Germline values: CDR1 SGHRS, CDR2 YFSETQ. The CDR3 covers 15 residues. The J segment lost 7 bases and the V segment lost 4 bases, leaving 9 bases of the junction unmatched.

The sample holds a few counts of this clone. The chain is built from TRBV2 and TRBJ1-2, with 8 bases fitting TRBD1. CDR1 is SNHLY and CDR2 is FYNNEI in the germline V gene. CDR3 length: 13 residues. The junction had 3 bases not matched to a gene; V was cut back by 4 bases and J by 5 bases. CDR3 DNA: TGTGCCAGCAGTGGGACAGGGAAATATGGCTACACCTTC. Translation gives CASSGTGKYGYTF.

This clone was found a few times. This CDR3 reads CASRSGQGHGYTF. CDR3 bases: TGTGCCAGCAGGTCGGGACAGGGGCATGGCTACACCTTC. This chain connects TRBV7-2 to TRBJ1-2; 10 nucleotides align to TRBD1. CDR3 length: 13 amino acids. Germline V gives CDR1 SGHTA, CDR2 FQGNSA. Trimming took 6 bases from V and 6 from J; bases not matched to a gene: 4.

This clone was counted ten times or more. The chain recombines TRBV6-6 with TRBJ1-1, with a tentative D call TRBD1 (6 bases). Germline-derived CDR1 and CDR2 are MNHNY and SVGAGI (reference sequence). V shed 7 bases and J shed 1 base, with 13 bases lying between them. This CDR3 is built from 14 residues. Here the CDR3 reads CASTPGTRNTEAFF. The CDR3 DNA reads as TGTGCCAGCACCCCCGGGACACGGAACACTGAAGCTTTCTTT.

The chain combines TRBV28 with TRBJ2-7, with D unresolved. Germline V gives CDR1 MDHEN, CDR2 SYDVKM. Between the trimmed V and J ends, which lost 6 bases and 2 bases, there was a span of 8 bases. This CDR3 is built from 12 residues. The CDR3 DNA is TGTGCCAGCAGCATAAATCCCTACGAGCAGTACTTC. It codes for CASSINPYEQYF.

This clone turned up a few times. The chain uses TRBV27 and TRBJ2-7, with 8 bases fitting TRBD1. The V segment lost 7 bases and the J segment 5 bases; nucleotides outside the gene matches: 10. The CDR3 spans 14 residues. Germline CDR1 and CDR2: MNHEY and SMNVEV (reference sequence). The DNA for the CDR3 is TGTGCCAGCAATAGACAGGGGCAAGGGGACGAGCAGTACTTC. Protein product: CASNRQGQGDEQYF.

This clone has more than one count but fewer than ten. Additional DNA sequences in this sample encode the identical CDR3. The V and J genes are TRBV7-9 and TRBJ2-2; 8 positions agree with TRBD1. Germline CDR1 reads SEHNR; CDR2 reads FQNEAQ (reference sequence). The CDR3 has 15 residues. The V gene end was trimmed by 4 bases and the J gene end by 3 bases; junction bases not matched to a gene: 4. The chain's CDR3 is CASSSGQGDTGELFF. The CDR3 DNA reads as TGTGCCAGCAGCTCCGGACAGGGCGACACCGGGGAGCTGTTTTTT.

The chain links TRBV7-9 to TRBJ1-2; D is unclear. The germline V gene has CDR1 SEHNR and CDR2 FQNEAQ (reference sequence). The V end lost 1 base, the J end lost 4 bases, and 10 bases lay between the germline ends. The CDR3 is 14 residues long. The CDR3 spells CASSLGTQFYGYTF. The CDR3 coding sequence is TGTGCCAGCAGCTTAGGTACTCAGTTCTATGGCTACACCTTC.

This clone was observed a few times. J is TRBJ2-1 and V is TRBV29-1, with D unclear. With 4 bases removed from V and 5 bases from J, the gap between germline ends came to 3 bases. The germline CDR1 and CDR2 sequences are SQVTM and ANQGSEA. The CDR3 is 10 amino acids. DNA of the CDR3: TGCAGCGTTGGACACAATGAGCAGTTCTTC. It specifies CSVGHNEQFF.

J is TRBJ1-4 and V is TRBV7-8; 10 nucleotides agree with TRBD1. This CDR3 contains 15 residues. Trimming removed 5 bases from V and 7 bases from J; junction bases left unmatched: 7. Germline lookup yields CDR1 SGHVS and CDR2 FQNEAQ. The CDR3 DNA sequence: TGTGCCAGCAGCCCGAGGGGACAGGGGATTGAAAAACTGTTTTTT. Translation: CASSPRGQGIEKLFF. The complete variable domain, with remaining parts taken from reference TRBV7-8 and TRBJ1-4, reads GAGVSQSPRYKVAKRGQDVALRCDPISGHVSLFWYQQALGQGPEFLTYFQNEAQLDKSGLPSDRFFAERPEGSVSTLKIQRTQQEDSAVYLCASSPRGQGIEKLFFGSGTQLSVL.

This chain connects TRBV10-3 to TRBJ1-3; D is unclear. CDR1 is ENHRY, CDR2 SYGVKD, per germline. Trimming took 4 bases from V and 7 from J, leaving 11 bases between them. This CDR3 has 13 amino acids. CDR3 region: CAISGEFLNTIYF. Here the CDR3 DNA reads TGTGCCATCAGTGGGGAATTTCTCAACACCATATATTTT.

This clone showed up just a few times. The chain carries TRBV18 and TRBJ1-5, with D unresolved. The CDR3 has 14 residues. V dropped 1 base and J dropped 3 bases, with 7 bases sitting between them. Germline V CDR1 and CDR2: KGHSH, LQKENI. The CDR3 DNA is TGTGCCAGCTCACCACTGGGCCCCAATCAGCCCCAGCATTTT. It specifies CASSPLGPNQPQHF.

The chain has TRBV7-6 and TRBJ2-6; tentatively, D is TRBD1 (6 bases). The CDR3 covers 18 residues. Trimming took off 5 bases at V and 3 bases at J, with 20 bases between the two ends. Germline CDR1 reads SGHVS; CDR2 reads FNYEAQ. The CDR3 DNA reads as TGTGCCAGCAGCCCCGGCCGTTTCACAGGGAGTGGGGCCAACGTCCTGACTTTC. The encoded protein is CASSPGRFTGSGANVLTF. The variable domain in full, completed from reference TRBV7-6 and TRBJ2-6, reads GAGVSQSPRYKVTKRGQDVALRCDPISGHVSLYWYRQALGQGPEFLTYFNYEAQQDKSGLPNDRFSAERPEGSISTLTIQRTEQRDSAMYRCASSPGRFTGSGANVLTFGAGSRLTVL.

CDR3 nucleotide sequence: TGCAGTGGTACAGGGTTGAATGAGCAGTTCTTC. It translates to CSGTGLNEQFF. The chain couples TRBV20-1 to TRBJ2-1, with a tentative D call TRBD1 (6 bases). There are 11 residues in the CDR3. Trimming left V 7 bases short and J 7 bases short, with 11 bases between. Germline V gives CDR1 DFQATT, CDR2 SNEGSKA (reference sequence).

This clone was seen a handful of times. This specimen includes other DNA sequences encoding the same CDR3. The gene calls are TRBV7-3 and TRBJ2-1; tentative D call: TRBD2 (5 bases). CDR1 and CDR2 (germline): SGHTA, FQGTGA. The CDR3 sequence is 13 residues long. Trimming pared 3 bases from V and 6 bases from J, leaving 9 bases between. In nucleotides, the CDR3 is TGTGCCAGCAGCTTCGAGGGCGGCAATGAGCAGTTCTTC. This translates into CASSFEGGNEQFF.

The chain combines TRBV29-1 with TRBJ1-2, with 9 bases fitting TRBD1. CDR1 SQVTM and CDR2 ANQGSEA come from the germline V gene. V was clipped by 7 bases and J by 6 bases; unmatched bases: 9. This CDR3 is 13 amino acids long. CDR3: CSGTGVGLDGYTF. The CDR3 nucleotides are TGCAGCGGGACAGGGGTCGGTTTAGATGGCTACACCTTC.